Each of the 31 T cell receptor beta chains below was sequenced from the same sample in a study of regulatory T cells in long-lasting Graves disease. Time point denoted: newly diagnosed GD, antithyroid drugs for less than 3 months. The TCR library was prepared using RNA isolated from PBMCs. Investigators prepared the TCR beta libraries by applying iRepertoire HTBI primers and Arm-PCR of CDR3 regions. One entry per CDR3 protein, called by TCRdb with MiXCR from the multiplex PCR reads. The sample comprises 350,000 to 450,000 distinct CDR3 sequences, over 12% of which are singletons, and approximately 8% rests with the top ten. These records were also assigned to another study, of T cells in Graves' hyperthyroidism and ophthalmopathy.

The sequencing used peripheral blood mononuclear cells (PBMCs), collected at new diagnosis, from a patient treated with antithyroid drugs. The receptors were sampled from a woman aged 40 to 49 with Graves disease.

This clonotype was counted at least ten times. The CDR3: CASSDRAKGETQYF. The CDR3 nucleotides read TGTGCCAGCAGTGACAGGGCGAAAGGGGAGACCCAGTACTTC. This chain joins TRBV2 and TRBJ2-5; D is possibly TRBD1 (5 bases). The CDR3 extends over 14 amino acids. The germline V gene has CDR1 SNHLY and CDR2 FYNNEI. V was trimmed by 3 bases and J by 5 bases, leaving 13 bases between them.

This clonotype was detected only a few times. CDR3 nucleotides: TGTGCCAGCAGCTCCGGACGCTCGCCCACCTACGAGCAGTACTTC. Encoded protein: CASSSGRSPTYEQYF. The chain carries TRBV7-2 and TRBJ2-7; D not certain. The germline gives CDR1 SGHTA, CDR2 FQGNSA. V gave up 4 bases and J gave up 2 bases, with 15 bases separating them. The CDR3 has 15 amino acids.

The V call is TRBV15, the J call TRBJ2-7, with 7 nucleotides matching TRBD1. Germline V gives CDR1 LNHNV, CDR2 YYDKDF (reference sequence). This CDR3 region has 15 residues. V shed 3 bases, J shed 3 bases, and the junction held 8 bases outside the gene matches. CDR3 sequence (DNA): TGTGCCACCAGCAGTGGCCCGGGACAGAACTACGAGCAGTACTTC. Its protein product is CATSSGPGQNYEQYF.

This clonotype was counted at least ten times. DNA of the CDR3: TGTGCCAGCAGCTTCGCCAGGCTCGACGAGCAGTACTTC. Amino acids: CASSFARLDEQYF. The V and J genes are TRBV5-6 and TRBJ2-7; the D is unclear. Germline V gene lookup returns CDR1 SGHDT and CDR2 YYEEEE. V lost 2 bases to trimming and J lost 5 bases, with 11 bases between them. This CDR3 region has 13 residues.

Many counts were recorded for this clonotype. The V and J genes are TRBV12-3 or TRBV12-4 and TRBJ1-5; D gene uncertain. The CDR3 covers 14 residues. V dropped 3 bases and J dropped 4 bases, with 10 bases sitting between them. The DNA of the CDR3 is TGTGCCAGCAGTTTGATGCAAGCTAATCAGCCCCAGCATTTT. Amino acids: CASSLMQANQPQHF.

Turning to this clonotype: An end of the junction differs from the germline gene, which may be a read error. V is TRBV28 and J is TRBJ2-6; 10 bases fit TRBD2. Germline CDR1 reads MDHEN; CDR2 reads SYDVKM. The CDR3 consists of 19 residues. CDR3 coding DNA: TGTGCCAGCAGTTTCGATGGACTAGCGGAATCCACTTGGGCCAACGTCCTGGCTTTC. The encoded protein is CASSFDGLAESTWANVLAF.

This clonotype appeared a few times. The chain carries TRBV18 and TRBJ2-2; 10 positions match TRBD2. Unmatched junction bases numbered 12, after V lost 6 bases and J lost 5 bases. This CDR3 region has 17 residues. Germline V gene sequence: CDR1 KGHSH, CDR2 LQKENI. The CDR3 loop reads CASSITLLAGETGELFF. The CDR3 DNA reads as TGTGCCAGCTCCATCACTTTGCTAGCGGGAGAAACCGGGGAGCTGTTTTTT.

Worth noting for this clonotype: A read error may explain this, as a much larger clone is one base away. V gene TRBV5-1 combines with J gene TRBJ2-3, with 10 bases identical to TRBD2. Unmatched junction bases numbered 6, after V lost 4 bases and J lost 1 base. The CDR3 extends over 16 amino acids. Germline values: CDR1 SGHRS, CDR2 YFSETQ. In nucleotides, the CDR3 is TGCGCCAGCAGCAGAAGGACTAGCGGTCGCACAGATACGCAGTATTTT. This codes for CASSRRTSGRTDTQYF.

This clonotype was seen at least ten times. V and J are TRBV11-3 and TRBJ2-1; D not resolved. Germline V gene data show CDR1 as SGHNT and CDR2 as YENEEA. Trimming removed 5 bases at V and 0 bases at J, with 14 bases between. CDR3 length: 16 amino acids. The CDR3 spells CASSPNTSSSYNEQFF. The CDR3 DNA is TGTGCCAGCAGCCCAAATACCTCGAGCTCCTACAATGAGCAGTTCTTC.

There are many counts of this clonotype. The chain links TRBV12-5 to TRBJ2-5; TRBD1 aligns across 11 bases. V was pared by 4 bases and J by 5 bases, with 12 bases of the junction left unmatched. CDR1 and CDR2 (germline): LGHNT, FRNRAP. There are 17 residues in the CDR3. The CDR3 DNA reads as TGTGCTAGTGGTTCGACCCGAACGGGACAGGGGGATGAGACCCAGTACTTC. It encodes CASGSTRTGQGDETQYF.

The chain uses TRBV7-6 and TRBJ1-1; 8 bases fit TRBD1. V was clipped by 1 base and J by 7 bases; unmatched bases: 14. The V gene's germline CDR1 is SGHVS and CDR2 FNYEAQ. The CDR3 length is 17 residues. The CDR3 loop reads CASSLGGQGALGSEAFF. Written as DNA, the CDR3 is TGTGCCAGCAGCTTAGGAGGCCAGGGGGCGTTGGGCAGTGAAGCTTTCTTT. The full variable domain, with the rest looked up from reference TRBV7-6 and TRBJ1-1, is GAGVSQSPRYKVTKRGQDVALRCDPISGHVSLYWYRQALGQGPEFLTYFNYEAQQDKSGLPNDRFSAERPEGSISTLTIQRTEQRDSAMYRCASSLGGQGALGSEAFFGQGTRLTVV.

CDR3 DNA sequence: TGCAGTGCTAAATTCCTAGCGGGGGGGAGCTCCTACAATGAGCAGTTCTTC. Translating it yields CSAKFLAGGSSYNEQFF. The chain uses TRBV20-1 and TRBJ2-1; 12 nucleotides line up with TRBD2. The junction had 7 bases not matched to a gene; V was cut back by 4 bases and J by 0 bases. The germline gives CDR1 DFQATT, CDR2 SNEGSKA (reference sequence). There are 17 residues in the CDR3.

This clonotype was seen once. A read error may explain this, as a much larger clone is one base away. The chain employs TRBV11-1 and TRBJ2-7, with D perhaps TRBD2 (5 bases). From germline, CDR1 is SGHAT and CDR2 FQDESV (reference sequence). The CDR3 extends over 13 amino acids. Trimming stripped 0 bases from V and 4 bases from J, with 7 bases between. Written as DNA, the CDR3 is TGTGCCAGCAGCTTAGCTCGGGGTTACGAGCAGTACTTC. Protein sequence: CASSLARGYEQYF.

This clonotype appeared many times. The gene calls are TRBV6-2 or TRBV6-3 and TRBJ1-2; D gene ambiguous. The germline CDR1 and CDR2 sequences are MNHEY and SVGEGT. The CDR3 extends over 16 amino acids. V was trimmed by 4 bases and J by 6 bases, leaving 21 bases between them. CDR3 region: CASSSRRHFMFDGYTF. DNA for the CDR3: TGTGCCAGCAGTTCGCGCCGACATTTTATGTTCGATGGCTACACCTTC.

CDR3 sequence: CASSLSSSETFYGYTF. The CDR3, as DNA: TGTGCCAGCAGCTTAAGTTCTTCAGAAACCTTCTATGGCTACACCTTC. The chain employs TRBV7-9 and TRBJ1-2, with D unresolved. The germline CDR1 and CDR2 sequences are SEHNR and FQNEAQ (reference sequence). The CDR3 has 16 residues. Trimming left V 2 bases short and J 4 bases short, with 17 bases between.

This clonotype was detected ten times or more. CDR3 in DNA: TGTGCCAGCAGCTTACAACCCAACTATGGCTACACCTTC. Its protein product is CASSLQPNYGYTF. The genes are TRBV7-2 and TRBJ1-2; D gene ambiguous. CDR3 size: 13 residues. V lost 2 bases to trimming and J lost 2 bases, with 6 bases between them. The V gene's germline CDR1 is SGHTA and CDR2 FQGNSA.

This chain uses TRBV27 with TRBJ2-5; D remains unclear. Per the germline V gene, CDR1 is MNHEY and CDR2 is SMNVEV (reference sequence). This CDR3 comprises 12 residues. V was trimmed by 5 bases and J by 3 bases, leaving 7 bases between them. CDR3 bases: TGTGCCAGCAGTGATTTAGAAGAGACCCAGTACTTC. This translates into CASSDLEETQYF.

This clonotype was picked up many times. CDR3 bases: TGTGCCAGCAGCACAAACCGACAGGGTAGTCCCTTTGGGGCCAACGTCCTGACTTTC. It specifies CASSTNRQGSPFGANVLTF. The V gene is TRBV7-9, the J gene TRBJ2-6; 7 positions agree with TRBD1. Trimming cost V 5 bases and J 3 bases; bases outside gene matches: 16. This CDR3 spans 19 amino acids. Germline V gives CDR1 SEHNR, CDR2 FQNEAQ (reference sequence). The variable domain in full, with the rest retrieved from reference TRBV7-9 and TRBJ2-6, is DTGVSQNPRHKITKRGQNVTFRCDPISEHNRLYWYRQTLGQGPEFLTYFQNEAQLEKSRLLSDRFSAERPKGSFSTLEIQRTEQGDSAMYLCASSTNRQGSPFGANVLTFGAGSRLTVL.

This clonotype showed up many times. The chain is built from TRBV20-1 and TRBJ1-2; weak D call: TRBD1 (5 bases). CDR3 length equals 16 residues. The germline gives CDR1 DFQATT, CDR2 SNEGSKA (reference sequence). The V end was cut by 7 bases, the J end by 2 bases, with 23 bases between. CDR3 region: CSVRRGGSSQNYGYTF. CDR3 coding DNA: TGCAGTGTCAGACGGGGGGGATCTTCGCAAAACTATGGCTACACCTTC.

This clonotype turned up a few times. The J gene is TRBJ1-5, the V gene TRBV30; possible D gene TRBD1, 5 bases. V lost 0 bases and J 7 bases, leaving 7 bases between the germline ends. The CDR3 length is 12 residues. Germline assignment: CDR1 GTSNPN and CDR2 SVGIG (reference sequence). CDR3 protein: CAWSVGVQPQHF. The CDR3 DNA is TGTGCCTGGAGTGTAGGGGTGCAGCCCCAGCATTTT.

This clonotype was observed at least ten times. DNA of the CDR3: TGCAGCGTCCCACCCGGGACAGGGGGCTCAGATACGCAGTATTTT. This encodes CSVPPGTGGSDTQYF. This chain links TRBV29-1 with TRBJ2-3; 12 bases align to TRBD1. The CDR3 is 15 residues long. J gave up 4 bases and V 6 bases, and 8 bases lay outside the gene matches. From germline, CDR1 is SQVTM and CDR2 ANQGSEA.

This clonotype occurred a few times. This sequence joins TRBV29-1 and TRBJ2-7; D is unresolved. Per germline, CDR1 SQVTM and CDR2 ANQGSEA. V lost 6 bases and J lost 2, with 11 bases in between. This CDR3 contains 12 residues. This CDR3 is CSVRDTTYEQYF. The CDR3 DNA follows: TGCAGCGTGAGAGACACGACCTACGAGCAGTACTTC.

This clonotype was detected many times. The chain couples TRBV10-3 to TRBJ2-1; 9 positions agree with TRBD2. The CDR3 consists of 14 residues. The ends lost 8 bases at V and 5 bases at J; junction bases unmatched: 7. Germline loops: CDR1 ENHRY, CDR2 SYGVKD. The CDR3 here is CAISREGSNNEQFF. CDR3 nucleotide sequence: TGTGCCATCTCGCGGGAGGGGAGTAACAATGAGCAGTTCTTC.

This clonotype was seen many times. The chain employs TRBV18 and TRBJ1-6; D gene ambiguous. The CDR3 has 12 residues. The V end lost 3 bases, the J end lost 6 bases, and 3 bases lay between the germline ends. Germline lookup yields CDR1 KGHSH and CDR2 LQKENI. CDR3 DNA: TGTGCCAGCTCACCGGCTAATTCACCCCTCCACTTT. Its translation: CASSPANSPLHF.

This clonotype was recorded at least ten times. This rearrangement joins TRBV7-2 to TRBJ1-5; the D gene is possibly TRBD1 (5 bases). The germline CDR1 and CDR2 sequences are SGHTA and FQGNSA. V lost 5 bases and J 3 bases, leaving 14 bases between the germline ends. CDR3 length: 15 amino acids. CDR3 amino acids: CASSKEGIVNQPQHF. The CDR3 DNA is TGTGCCAGCAGCAAGGAGGGGATCGTCAATCAGCCCCAGCATTTT. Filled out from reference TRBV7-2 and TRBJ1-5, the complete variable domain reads GAGVSQSPSNKVTEKGKDVELRCDPISGHTALYWYRQSLGQGLEFLIYFQGNSAPDKSGLPSDRFSAERTGGSVSTLTIQRTQQEDSAVYLCASSKEGIVNQPQHFGDGTRLSIL.

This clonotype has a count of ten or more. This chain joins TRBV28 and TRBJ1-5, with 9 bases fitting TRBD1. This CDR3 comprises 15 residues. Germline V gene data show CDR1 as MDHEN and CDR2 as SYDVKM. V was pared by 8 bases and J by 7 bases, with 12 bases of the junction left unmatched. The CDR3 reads CASCKGQGSWQPQHF. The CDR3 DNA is TGTGCCAGCTGTAAGGGACAGGGTAGTTGGCAGCCCCAGCATTTT. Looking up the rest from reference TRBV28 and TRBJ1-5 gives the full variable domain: DVKVTQSSRYLVKRTGEKVFLECVQDMDHENMFWYRQDPGLGLRLIYFSYDVKMKEKGDIPEGYSVSREKKERFSLILESASTNQTSMYLCASCKGQGSWQPQHFGDGTRLSIL.

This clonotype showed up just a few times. The CDR3 here is CASSQGTAQNIQYF. The CDR3 bases are TGTGCCAGCAGCCAAGGGACAGCGCAAAACATTCAGTACTTC. The chain joins TRBV4-2 to TRBJ2-4; D is possibly TRBD1 (6 bases). V lost 1 base and J 5 bases, leaving 9 bases between the germline ends. CDR1 and CDR2 from the germline V gene are LGHNA and YNFKEQ. The CDR3 contains 14 residues.

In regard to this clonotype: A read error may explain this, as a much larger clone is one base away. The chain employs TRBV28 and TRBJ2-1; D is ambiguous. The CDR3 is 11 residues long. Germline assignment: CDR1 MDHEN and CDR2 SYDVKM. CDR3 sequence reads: CASRAYNGQFF. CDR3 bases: TGTGCCAGCCGCGCCTACAATGGGCAGTTCTTC.

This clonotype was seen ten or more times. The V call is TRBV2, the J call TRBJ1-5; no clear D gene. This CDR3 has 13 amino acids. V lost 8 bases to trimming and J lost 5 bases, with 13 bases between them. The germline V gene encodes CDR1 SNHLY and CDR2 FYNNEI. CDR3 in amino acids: CASGAVDYQPQHF. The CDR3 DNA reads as TGTGCCAGCGGTGCGGTAGATTATCAGCCCCAGCATTTT.

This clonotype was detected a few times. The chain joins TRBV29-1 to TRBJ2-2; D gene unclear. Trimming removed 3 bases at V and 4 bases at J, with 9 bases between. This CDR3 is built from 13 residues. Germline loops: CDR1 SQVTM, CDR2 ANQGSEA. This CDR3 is CSVEEWRTGELFF. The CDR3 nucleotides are TGCAGCGTTGAGGAGTGGCGCACCGGGGAGCTGTTTTTT.

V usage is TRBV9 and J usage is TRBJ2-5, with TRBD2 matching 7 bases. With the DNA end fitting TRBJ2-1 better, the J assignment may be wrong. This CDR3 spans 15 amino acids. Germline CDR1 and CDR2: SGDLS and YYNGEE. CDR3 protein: CASSVREFSRDEQFF. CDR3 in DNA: TGTGCCAGCAGCGTGCGGGAGTTTTCCAGGGATGAGCAGTTCTTC.